This T cell receptor (beta chain) comes out of a study of T cell repertoires in cytomegalovirus infection. Study context: Public signatures in TCR beta pointed to CMV infection and matching HLA type. Findings of the study overall: The study found HLA-C-restricted CMV-specific TCR beta clonotypes dominating the ex vivo response. Summed frequency of public TCR beta families distinguished CMV carriers with the relevant HLA.

CDR3 length equals 14 residues. Germline V gives CDR1 SEHNR, CDR2 FQNEAQ (reference sequence). J was trimmed by 5 bases and V by 5 bases; bases with no gene match: 5. This clonotype was detected ten times or more. Its antigen remains unidentified. One entry per CDR3 protein results from TCRdb running MiXCR on the reads. The table shows 230,000 or so distinct CDR3 sequences, with 17% occurring only once. The chain couples TRBV7-9 to TRBJ2-1, with 8 bases matching TRBD1. The clonotype was recovered from a human donor in good health (CMV status not recorded). Some clones in this sample may be carry-over from other donors' samples. Sequencing used CD8+ T cells from PBMCs. This CDR3 is CASSRGQGHNEQFF. CDR3 coding DNA: TGTGCCAGCAGCCGAGGACAGGGACACAATGAGCAGTTCTTC.